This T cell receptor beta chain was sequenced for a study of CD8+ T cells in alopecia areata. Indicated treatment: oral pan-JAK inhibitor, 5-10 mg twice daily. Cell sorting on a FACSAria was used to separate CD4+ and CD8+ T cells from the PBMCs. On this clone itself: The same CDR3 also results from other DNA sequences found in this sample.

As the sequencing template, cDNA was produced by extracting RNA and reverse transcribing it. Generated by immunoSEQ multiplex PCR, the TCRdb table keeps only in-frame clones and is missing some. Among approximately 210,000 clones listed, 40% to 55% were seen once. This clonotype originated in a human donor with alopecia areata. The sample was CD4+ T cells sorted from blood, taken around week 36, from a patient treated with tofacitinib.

The CDR3 sequence is CAISDQETQYF. The CDR3, as DNA: TGTGCCATCAGTGATCAAGAGACCCAGTACTTC. V gene TRBV10-3 combines with J gene TRBJ2-5; no firm D call. V was clipped by 3 bases and J by 2 bases, with 1 base between them. CDR3 length: 11 amino acids. The V gene's germline CDR1 is ENHRY and CDR2 SYGVKD.